The 14 T cell receptor beta chains reported below all come from one sample, sequenced in a study of shared clonotypes between healthy human individuals (dated by TCRdb to the early 2020s). CD8 naive samples consisted of CD45RO-negative cells that were positively selected for CCR7, yielding a CD45RA+CCR7+ population without TemRA cells. Library creation used the immunoSEQ multiplex PCR assay. TCRdb retrieved this table from immuneACCESS and kept in-frame rearrangements only. Not all clones are present; in checked studies, unresolved V genes account for under half, and no reason is known for the remainder. Across this sample there are about 820,000 clones, with 85% to 95% seen only once. The leading ten clones occupy around 24% of the sample. Sample: naive CD8+ T cells sorted from blood. The cell subset or site label, read with the paper, signifies: CD45RA+CCR7+. The receptors come from a man aged 25 to 40 in good health.

The chain joins TRBV4-3 to TRBJ2-2; D unclear. The V gene's germline CDR1 is LGHNA and CDR2 YSLEER. The CDR3 totals 15 residues. Trimming stripped 0 bases from V and 3 bases from J, with 8 bases between. The CDR3 DNA reads TGCGCCAGCAGCCAAGATGGTCGGGACACCGGGGAGCTGTTTTTT. It yields the protein CASSQDGRDTGELFF.

This clone has a count of ten or more. The gene calls are TRBV27 and TRBJ2-5; TRBD2 agrees at 8 bases. Germline values: CDR1 MNHEY, CDR2 SMNVEV (reference sequence). V was clipped by 5 bases and J by 4 bases; unmatched bases: 6. The CDR3 is 14 residues long. The CDR3 loop is CASSDSGEAETQYF. As DNA, the CDR3 is TGTGCCAGCAGTGATAGCGGGGAAGCAGAGACCCAGTACTTC.

V is TRBV7-9 and J is TRBJ2-4; D is undetermined. V was trimmed by 4 bases and J by 7 bases, leaving 8 bases between them. Germline CDR1 is SEHNR and CDR2 is FQNEAQ (reference sequence). The CDR3 covers 12 residues. CDR3 sequence reads: CASSSDQNIQYF. As DNA, the CDR3 is TGTGCCAGCAGCTCGGATCAGAACATTCAGTACTTC.

The gene calls are TRBV10-1 and TRBJ2-3; 9 nucleotides agree with TRBD1. The V and J ends lost 2 bases and 3 bases, in that order; junction bases with no gene match: 9. The CDR3 length is 17 residues. Germline V gives CDR1 WNHNN, CDR2 SYGVQD (reference sequence). CDR3 nucleotides: TGCGCCAGCAGTGAGACTACCGGGACAGGGAGGACAGATACGCAGTATTTT. Protein sequence: CASSETTGTGRTDTQYF.

The chain links TRBV5-5 to TRBJ2-7; D gene ambiguous. Trimming pared 0 bases from V and 4 bases from J, leaving 8 bases between. CDR3 length: 13 residues. CDR1 SGHKS and CDR2 YYEKEE come from the germline V gene (reference sequence). The CDR3 bases are TGTGCCAGCAGCTTGGACCACCGGTACGAGCAGTACTTC. It codes for CASSLDHRYEQYF.

This chain links TRBV13 with TRBJ2-7; 13 bases match TRBD2. Germline values: CDR1 PRHDT, CDR2 FYEKMQ (reference sequence). The length of the CDR3 is 16 residues. With 4 bases clipped from V and 4 bases from J, the junction kept 7 bases outside the gene matches. The CDR3 nucleotides are TGTGCCAGCAGCTCCTGGACTAGCGGGAGTATATACGAGCAGTACTTC. Protein: CASSSWTSGSIYEQYF. The complete variable domain, with remaining parts taken from reference TRBV13 and TRBJ2-7, reads AAGVIQSPRHLIKEKRETATLKCYPIPRHDTVYWYQQGPGQDPQFLISFYEKMQSDKGSIPDRFSAQQFSDYHSELNMSSLELGDSALYFCASSSWTSGSIYEQYFGPGTRLTVT.

This clone appeared once. V and J are TRBV10-2 and TRBJ2-2; 10 bases map to TRBD2. The germline V gene has CDR1 WSHSY and CDR2 SAAADI. V shed 4 bases and J 1 base; nucleotides not matched to a gene: 6. The CDR3 totals 17 residues. The CDR3: CASSGSVAGGNTGELFF. The CDR3 coding sequence is TGCGCCAGCAGTGGATCTGTAGCGGGAGGGAACACCGGGGAGCTGTTTTTT.

The J gene is TRBJ2-7, the V gene TRBV6-1; the D is unclear. The CDR3 has 13 amino acids. Germline V gene sequence: CDR1 MNHNS, CDR2 SASEGT. V was shortened by 1 base and J by 5 bases, with 9 bases between the two germline ends. The CDR3 here is CASSEVGSHEQYF. CDR3 DNA sequence: TGTGCCAGCAGTGAAGTCGGCAGCCACGAGCAGTACTTC.

The chain couples TRBV6-1 to TRBJ1-5; D uncertain. Per the germline V gene, CDR1 is MNHNS and CDR2 is SASEGT. V lost 7 bases and J 6 bases, leaving 13 bases between the germline ends. The CDR3 has 13 residues. The CDR3 DNA is TGTGCCAGCACGGACGGAAGTGGTCAGCCCCAGCATTTT. Its translation: CASTDGSGQPQHF.

V is TRBV27 and J is TRBJ2-1; D is perhaps TRBD2 (5 bases). Germline lookup yields CDR1 MNHEY and CDR2 SMNVEV (reference sequence). Deletions cut 4 bases from V and 4 bases from J, with 17 bases between. This CDR3 is 16 amino acids long. The DNA of the CDR3 is TGTGCCAGCAGTTCGGGGTGGGCGGGTCCATACAATGAGCAGTTCTTC. Its translation: CASSSGWAGPYNEQFF.

The chain joins TRBV29-1 to TRBJ1-2; weak D call: TRBD1 (6 bases). Trimming removed 3 bases from V and 2 bases from J, with 13 bases in between. This CDR3 contains 14 residues. The germline V gene encodes CDR1 SQVTM and CDR2 ANQGSEA. The CDR3 protein is CSVDMAGANYGYTF. In DNA form, the CDR3 reads TGCAGCGTTGACATGGCGGGGGCAAACTATGGCTACACCTTC.

The chain links TRBV9 to TRBJ2-7; TRBD2 agrees at 7 bases. V lost 0 bases to trimming and J lost 4 bases; unmatched junction nucleotides: 7. Germline V gene lookup returns CDR1 SGDLS and CDR2 YYNGEE. The CDR3 length is 15 residues. The CDR3 loop reads CASSVGLGAGYEQYF. For the CDR3, the DNA is TGTGCCAGCAGCGTAGGTCTAGGAGCGGGGTACGAGCAGTACTTC.

In regard to this clone: This same CDR3 is encoded by further DNA sequences in the sample. The chain employs TRBV27 and TRBJ2-1; D unclear. There are 13 residues in the CDR3. Trimming shortened V by 2 bases and J by 4 bases, and 6 bases separated the two germline ends. Germline CDR1 is MNHEY and CDR2 is SMNVEV (reference sequence). The CDR3 nucleotides read TGTGCCAGCAGTTTACTAGTTTACAATGAGCAGTTCTTC. Encoded protein: CASSLLVYNEQFF.

The chain couples TRBV5-8 to TRBJ1-3; D is uncertain. V was pared by 4 bases and J by 2 bases, with 4 bases between. The CDR3 has 12 residues. From germline, CDR1 is SGHTS and CDR2 YDEGEE. The CDR3 DNA sequence: TGTGCCAGCAGCACCCCTGGAAACACCATATATTTT. Translation: CASSTPGNTIYF. The full variable domain, completed using reference TRBV5-8 and TRBJ1-3, is EAGVTQSPTHLIKTRGQQATLRCSPISGHTSVYWYQQALGLGLQFLLWYDEGEERNRGNFPPRFSGRQFPNYSSELNVNALELEDSALYLCASSTPGNTIYFGEGSWLTVV.